The subject of this entry is one T cell receptor (beta chain). Germline CDR1 is PRHDT and CDR2 is FYEKMQ (reference sequence). This CDR3 spans 15 amino acids. Trimming removed 6 bases from V and 4 bases from J; junction bases left unmatched: 5. Assay used: immunoSEQ multiplex PCR; TCRdb lists only in-frame clones, some missing. The repertoire holds about 160,000 clones, with 90% as singletons. This sample is drawn from a study of T cell responses to AZD1222 COVID-19 vaccine. The genes are TRBV13 and TRBJ2-2; 10 nucleotides match TRBD1. The sample in question was peripheral blood, obtained on day 0 of AZD1222 vaccination. The receptor's source is an adult in good health. The CDR3 spells CASSSRDRGTGELFF. Here the CDR3 DNA reads TGTGCCAGCAGTTCCCGGGACAGGGGCACCGGGGAGCTGTTTTTT.